Below, one T cell receptor beta chain is given with its context. No antigen is known for it. Donation came from healthy HIV-negative adults that had no recent acute infections or vaccinations. These data belong to a study of shared clonotypes between healthy human individuals. Study context: Per-donor plates numbered three CD4 naive, three CD4 memory, two CD8 naive and one CD8 memory.

Germline values: CDR1 SGHKS, CDR2 YYEKEE (reference sequence). This CDR3 is 15 amino acids long. V was shortened by 0 bases and J by 2 bases, with 6 bases between the two germline ends. Study-wide results and limits: All-four-donor shared clonotypes had higher generation probabilities than non-shared clonotypes did.

Genomic DNA of each subset was evenly split across several immunoSEQ plates. Sequenced by immunoSEQ multiplex PCR; TCRdb stores in-frame clones only, minus some. The table has about 2.3 million clones, 80% to 95% seen once. Sequencing input: naive CD4+ T cells from PBMCs. Subset of the sample: CD45RA+ positively selected. The receptor was isolated from a man younger than 30 in good health. Some clones in this sample may be carry-over from other donors' samples. The chain combines TRBV5-5 with TRBJ2-6; D not certain. Written as DNA, the CDR3 is TGTGCCAGCAGCTTGGTGGCAGCTGGGGCCAACGTCCTGACTTTC. Amino acids: CASSLVAAGANVLTF.